These 16 T cell receptor beta chains came from one sample sequenced in a study of blood T cell repertoires in COVID-19. This table comes from immunoSEQ multiplex PCR, and its TCRdb copy is limited to in-frame clones, with some not included. The sample lists 90,000 to 150,000 clones, more than 80% seen once, with 10% in the top ten. Material for sequencing was peripheral blood. The receptors originated from a human donor in a cohort sampled during active COVID-19.

V usage is TRBV4-3 and J usage is TRBJ2-3; the D gene is possibly TRBD1 (5 bases). Trimming took 1 base from V and 2 from J, leaving 13 bases between them. This CDR3 contains 16 residues. CDR1 and CDR2 (germline): LGHNA, YSLEER. Here the CDR3 reads CASSQVRQRPTDTQYF. The CDR3 region has the DNA TGCGCCAGCAGCCAAGTTAGACAGCGACCCACAGATACGCAGTATTTT.

This clone was counted only a few times. The chain links TRBV2 to TRBJ1-5, with TRBD1 identical over 7 bases. The length of the CDR3 is 15 residues. Germline V gene data show CDR1 as SNHLY and CDR2 as FYNNEI. V was clipped by 6 bases and J by 3 bases; unmatched bases: 8. The CDR3 protein is CASSPQGINNQPQHF. DNA of the CDR3: TGTGCCAGCAGCCCACAGGGGATCAACAATCAGCCCCAGCATTTT.

The chain links TRBV4-3 to TRBJ1-2; perhaps TRBD1 as D (6 bases). The CDR3 runs 17 residues. V dropped 0 bases and J dropped 7 bases, with 21 bases sitting between them. Germline V lookup: CDR1 LGHNA, CDR2 YSLEER. CDR3 nucleotides: TGCGCCAGCAGCCAAGAGACAGGACCCGACCTCTATGTTGGCTACACCTTC. Translating it yields CASSQETGPDLYVGYTF.

This clone turned up a few times. The chain carries TRBV5-6 and TRBJ2-7, with TRBD1 matching 11 bases. The CDR3 consists of 16 residues. J gave up 2 bases and V 4 bases, and 8 bases lay outside the gene matches. Germline loops: CDR1 SGHDT, CDR2 YYEEEE. The CDR3 reads CASSRLPGQGAYEQYF. CDR3 DNA: TGTGCCAGCAGCAGACTTCCGGGACAGGGGGCCTACGAGCAGTACTTC.

J is TRBJ1-1 and V is TRBV18, with a weak D call TRBD1 (6 bases). Germline V lookup: CDR1 KGHSH, CDR2 LQKENI. This CDR3 comprises 14 residues. V lost 5 bases, J lost 4 bases, and 14 bases lay in between. In DNA form, the CDR3 reads TGTGCCAGCTCAAGAGGGGCAGGGGCCACTGAAGCTTTCTTT. This gives the protein CASSRGAGATEAFF.

This rearrangement joins TRBV4-1 to TRBJ2-7; D possibly corresponds to TRBD1 (6 bases). The germline CDR1 and CDR2 sequences are MGHRA and YSYEKL. V lost 0 bases and J lost 0, with 12 bases in between. This CDR3 region has 16 residues. The CDR3, as DNA: TGCGCCAGCAGCCAAGATGCCGGACAGAGCTCCTACGAGCAGTACTTC. Its translation is CASSQDAGQSSYEQYF.

The chain recombines TRBV6-5 with TRBJ1-2, with 8 bases aligning to TRBD1. Trimming cost V 6 bases and J 3 bases; bases outside gene matches: 3. Germline-derived CDR1 and CDR2 are MNHEY and SVGAGI. The CDR3 consists of 13 residues. CDR3 in DNA: TGTGCCAGCAGACCGGACAGGGACTATGGCTACACCTTC. Encoded protein: CASRPDRDYGYTF.

Regarding this clone: One junction end disagrees with the germline gene, perhaps due to a read error. The chain links TRBV6-5 to TRBJ2-1; TRBD2 matches at 8 bases. The length of the CDR3 is 14 residues. CDR1 MNHEY and CDR2 SVGAGI come from the germline V gene. CDR3 DNA: TGTGCCAGCAGTTCCGGACTAGCATCCGGTGAGCAGCTCTTC. Amino acids: CASSSGLASGEQLF.

This sequence joins TRBV7-8 and TRBJ1-4, with 7 bases aligning to TRBD1. After removal of 9 bases from V and 8 bases from J, the junction contained 9 bases not matched to a gene. This CDR3 is built from 13 residues. CDR1 and CDR2 (germline): SGHVS, FQNEAQ. The CDR3 spells CASSTGELEKLFF. The DNA of the CDR3 is TGTGCCAGTTCAACAGGGGAGTTGGAAAAACTGTTTTTT.

The chain couples TRBV7-9 to TRBJ2-3; D gene uncertain. The ends were cut back, 3 bases at V and 1 base at J, with 8 bases in the middle. The CDR3 is 14 residues long. Germline-derived CDR1 and CDR2 are SEHNR and FQNEAQ (reference sequence). Here the CDR3 DNA reads TGTGCCAGCAGCTTTGATTGGCGCACAGATACGCAGTATTTT. Its translation is CASSFDWRTDTQYF.

The V and J genes are TRBV14 and TRBJ1-2, with TRBD1 identical over 8 bases. Germline loops: CDR1 SGHDN, CDR2 FVKESK. J gave up 4 bases and V 4 bases, and 8 bases lay outside the gene matches. The CDR3 has 15 amino acids. Here the CDR3 reads CASSLLQGGSYGYTF. The CDR3 DNA reads TGTGCCAGCAGCCTGCTACAGGGGGGCAGCTATGGCTACACCTTC.

The gene calls are TRBV4-1 and TRBJ2-5; no clear D. The V and J ends lost 5 bases and 1 base respectively, with 8 bases between them. The germline CDR1 and CDR2 sequences are MGHRA and YSYEKL. This CDR3 contains 13 residues. The CDR3: CASSIGPQETQYF. The CDR3 nucleotides are TGCGCCAGCAGCATCGGTCCCCAAGAGACCCAGTACTTC.

The chain is built from TRBV10-3 and TRBJ2-2; 7 bases agree with TRBD2. Germline V lookup: CDR1 ENHRY, CDR2 SYGVKD. The CDR3 extends over 13 amino acids. V was clipped by 10 bases and J by 2 bases; unmatched bases: 4. This CDR3 is CATRGLNTGELFF. In DNA form, the CDR3 reads TGTGCCACCCGGGGACTAAACACCGGGGAGCTGTTTTTT.

The chain carries TRBV6-5 and TRBJ2-7; 10 bases map to TRBD2. Trimming removed 4 bases from V and 3 bases from J; junction bases left unmatched: 3. Germline CDR1 is MNHEY and CDR2 is SVGAGI. The CDR3 consists of 14 residues. CDR3 loop: CASSSRLAGYEQYF. In DNA, the CDR3 is TGTGCCAGCAGTTCCCGACTAGCGGGCTACGAGCAGTACTTC.

The chain couples TRBV6-6 to TRBJ2-5, with TRBD1 identical over 8 bases. The CDR3 loop spans 15 amino acids. Trimming at V came to 6 bases and at J to 2 bases, leaving 8 bases not matched to a gene. Germline CDR1 and CDR2: MNHNY and SVGAGI (reference sequence). The CDR3 DNA is TGTGCCAGCAGCCCAGGGGGCAGGAAACAAGAGACCCAGTACTTC. Residues: CASSPGGRKQETQYF.

V and J are TRBV28 and TRBJ1-1; D perhaps matches TRBD1 (6 bases). V lost 3 bases and J 4 bases, leaving 12 bases between the germline ends. The CDR3 length is 14 residues. Germline V gene lookup returns CDR1 MDHEN and CDR2 SYDVKM. CDR3 DNA: TGTGCCAGCAGTTTTGGGGGCGACGGCACTGAAGCTTTCTTT. This sequence encodes CASSFGGDGTEAFF. The full variable domain, in which reference TRBV28 and TRBJ1-1 provide the parts outside the CDR3, is DVKVTQSSRYLVKRTGEKVFLECVQDMDHENMFWYRQDPGLGLRLIYFSYDVKMKEKGDIPEGYSVSREKKERFSLILESASTNQTSMYLCASSFGGDGTEAFFGQGTRLTVV.